This T cell receptor (beta chain) comes out of a study of T-cell reconstitution after alpha-beta-depleted transplantation in children. Using unique molecular identifiers, the investigators prepared the TCRbeta library. TCRdb reanalysed the PCR reads using MiXCR and keeps one entry per CDR3 protein. The sample holds about 500,000 distinct CDR3 sequences; less than 35% are singletons and the top ten take approximately 2.3%. V shed 4 bases and J 4 bases; nucleotides not matched to a gene: 4. The CDR3 is 13 amino acids. Germline values: CDR1 MNHNS, CDR2 SASEGT. The sequencing used PBMCs from the stem cell graft donor, collected from the stem cell graft. The sequence was collected from a human donor who donated a stem cell graft to a child with aplastic anemia. The rearrangement joins TRBV6-1 to TRBJ2-7, with 7 nucleotides matching TRBD1. In DNA, the CDR3 is TGTGCCAGCAGTGGAGACAGGGAGTACGAGCAGTACGTC. Translation: CASSGDREYEQYV.